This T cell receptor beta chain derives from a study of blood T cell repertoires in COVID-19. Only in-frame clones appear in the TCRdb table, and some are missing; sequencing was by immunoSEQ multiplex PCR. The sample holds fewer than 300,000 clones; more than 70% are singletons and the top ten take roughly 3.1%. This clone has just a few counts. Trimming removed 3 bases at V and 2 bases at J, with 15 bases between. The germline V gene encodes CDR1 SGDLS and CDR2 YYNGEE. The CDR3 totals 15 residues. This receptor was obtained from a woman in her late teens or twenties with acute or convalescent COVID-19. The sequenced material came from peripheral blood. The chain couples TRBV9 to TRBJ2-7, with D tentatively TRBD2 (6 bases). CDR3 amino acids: CASSAGETAAYEQYF. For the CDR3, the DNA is TGTGCCAGCAGCGCGGGGGAGACAGCTGCCTACGAGCAGTACTTC. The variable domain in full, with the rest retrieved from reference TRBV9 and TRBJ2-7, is DSGVTQTPKHLITATGQRVTLRCSPRSGDLSVYWYQQSLDQGLQFLIQYYNGEERAKGNILERFSAQQFPDLHSELNLSSLELGDSALYFCASSAGETAAYEQYFGPGTRLTVT.